In its sample, the clone carrying this TCR beta chain was seen a few times. Its specificity is not known. This entry is derived from a study of immune heterogeneity within non-small cell lung tumors. The study's findings and limits: Recurring identical dominant CDR3 beta clonotypes were observed across tumor sites within a patient, together with site-unique high-frequency clones.

V lost 1 base and J lost 7; bases outside the gene matches: 11. The CDR3 consists of 17 residues. The V gene's germline CDR1 is LGHNA and CDR2 YSLEER. TCR beta CDR3 was amplified by multiplex PCR using 32 V and 13 J primers. TCRdb re-called the multiplex PCR reads with MiXCR, one entry per CDR3 protein. The table shows some 22,000 distinct CDR3 sequences, with under 35% occurring only once. Bulk tumor genomic DNA (about 600 ng per sample) served as template. Biopsies, several per primary tumor and spaced far apart, were collected during surgery. Patients had untreated, newly diagnosed non-small cell lung cancer and underwent curative surgery.

The chain recombines TRBV4-3 with TRBJ2-2, with 8 bases that match TRBD2. The receptor comes from a man between 35 and 55 years old with non-small cell lung cancer. Sample: lung tumor tissue. In nucleotides, the CDR3 is TGCGCCAGCAGCCAAGTGATAGGAGCGGGAGTTGACGGGGAGCTGTTTTTT. It translates to CASSQVIGAGVDGELFF.